This T cell receptor beta chain is from a study of cytomegalovirus exposure and HLA in healthy donors. 13 Jbeta primers and 60 Vbeta primers were used for the PCR. Only in-frame clones appear in the TCRdb table, and some are missing; sequencing was by immunoSEQ multiplex PCR. This sample carries roughly 140,000 clones, 73% of them seen once, and the ten largest clones take 14%. The V gene end was trimmed by 3 bases and the J gene end by 3 bases; junction bases not matched to a gene: 1. The CDR3 runs to 15 residues. Germline V gene lookup returns CDR1 MDHEN and CDR2 SYDVKM. The source of this sequence is a human donor in good health. The rearrangement links TRBV28 to TRBJ2-3; 12 bases align to TRBD2. Sample: PBMCs. DNA of the CDR3: TGTGCCAGCAGTTTTACTAGCGGGGGGACAGATACGCAGTATTTT. Translating it yields CASSFTSGGTDTQYF.